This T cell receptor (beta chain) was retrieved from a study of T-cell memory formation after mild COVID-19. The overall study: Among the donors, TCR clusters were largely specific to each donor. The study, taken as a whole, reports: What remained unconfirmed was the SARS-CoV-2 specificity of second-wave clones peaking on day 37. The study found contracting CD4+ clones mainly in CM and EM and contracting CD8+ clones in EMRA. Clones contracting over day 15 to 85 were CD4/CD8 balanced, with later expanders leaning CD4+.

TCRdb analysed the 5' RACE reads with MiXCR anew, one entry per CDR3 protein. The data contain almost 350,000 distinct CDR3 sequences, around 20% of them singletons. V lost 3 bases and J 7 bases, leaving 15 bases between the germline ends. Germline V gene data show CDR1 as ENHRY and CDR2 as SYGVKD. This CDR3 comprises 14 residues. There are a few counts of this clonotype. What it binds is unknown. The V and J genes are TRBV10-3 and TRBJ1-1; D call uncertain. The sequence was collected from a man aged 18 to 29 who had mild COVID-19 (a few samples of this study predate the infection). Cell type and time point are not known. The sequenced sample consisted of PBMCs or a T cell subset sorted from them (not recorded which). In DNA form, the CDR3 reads TGTGCCATCAGTGATATAGGACGGATGATTGAAGCTTTCTTT. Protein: CAISDIGRMIEAFF.